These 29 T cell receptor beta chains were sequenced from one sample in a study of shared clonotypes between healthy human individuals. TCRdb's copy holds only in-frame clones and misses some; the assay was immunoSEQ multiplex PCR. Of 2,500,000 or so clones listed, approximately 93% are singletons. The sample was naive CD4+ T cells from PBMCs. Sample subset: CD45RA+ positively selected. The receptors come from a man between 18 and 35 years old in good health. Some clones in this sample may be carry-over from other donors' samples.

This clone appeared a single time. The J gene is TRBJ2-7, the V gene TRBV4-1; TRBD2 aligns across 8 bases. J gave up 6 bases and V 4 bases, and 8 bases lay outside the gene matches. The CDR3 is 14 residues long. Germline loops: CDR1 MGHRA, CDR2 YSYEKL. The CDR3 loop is CASSLSGSPGEQYF. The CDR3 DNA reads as TGCGCCAGCAGCCTCAGCGGGAGTCCCGGCGAGCAGTACTTC.

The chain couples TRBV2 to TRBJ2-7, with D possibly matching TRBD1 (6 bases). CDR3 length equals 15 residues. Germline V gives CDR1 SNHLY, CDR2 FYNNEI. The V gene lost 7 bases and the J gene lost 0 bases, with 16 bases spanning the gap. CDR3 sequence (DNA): TGTGCCAGCAACGCAGGGGCAGCCACCTCCTACGAGCAGTACTTC. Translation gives CASNAGAATSYEQYF.

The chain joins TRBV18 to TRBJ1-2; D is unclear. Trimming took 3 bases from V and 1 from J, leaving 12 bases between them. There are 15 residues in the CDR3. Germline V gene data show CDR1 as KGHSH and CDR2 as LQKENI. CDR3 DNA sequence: TGTGCCAGCTCACCTACACGGACGGATAACTATGGCTACACCTTC. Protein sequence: CASSPTRTDNYGYTF.

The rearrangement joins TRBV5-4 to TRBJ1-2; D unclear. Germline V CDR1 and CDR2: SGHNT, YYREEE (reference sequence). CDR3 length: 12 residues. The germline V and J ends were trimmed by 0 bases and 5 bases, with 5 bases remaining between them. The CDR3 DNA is TGTGCCAGCAGCTTGGACGTATATGGCTACACCTTC. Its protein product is CASSLDVYGYTF.

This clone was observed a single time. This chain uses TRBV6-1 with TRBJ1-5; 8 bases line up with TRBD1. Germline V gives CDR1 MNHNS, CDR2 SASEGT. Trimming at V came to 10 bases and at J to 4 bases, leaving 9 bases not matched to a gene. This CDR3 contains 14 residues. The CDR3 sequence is CATLGQGKNQPQHF. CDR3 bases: TGTGCCACCCTCGGACAGGGAAAGAATCAGCCCCAGCATTTT.

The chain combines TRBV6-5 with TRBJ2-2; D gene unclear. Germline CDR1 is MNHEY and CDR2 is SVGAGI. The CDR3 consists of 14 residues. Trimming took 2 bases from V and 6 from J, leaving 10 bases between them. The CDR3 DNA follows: TGTGCCAGCAGTTACCAGCAGAATGCCGGGGAGCTGTTTTTT. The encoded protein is CASSYQQNAGELFF.

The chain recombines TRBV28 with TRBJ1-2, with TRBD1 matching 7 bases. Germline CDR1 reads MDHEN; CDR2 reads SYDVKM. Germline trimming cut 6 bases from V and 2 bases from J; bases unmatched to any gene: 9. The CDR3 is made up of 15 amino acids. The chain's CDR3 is CASSERGGANYGYTF. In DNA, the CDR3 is TGTGCCAGCAGCGAAAGAGGGGGCGCGAACTATGGCTACACCTTC.

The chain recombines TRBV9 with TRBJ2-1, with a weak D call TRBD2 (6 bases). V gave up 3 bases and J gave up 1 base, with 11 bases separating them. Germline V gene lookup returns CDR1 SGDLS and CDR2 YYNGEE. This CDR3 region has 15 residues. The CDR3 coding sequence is TGTGCCAGCAGCGAACTAGGAGGGTCCTACAATGAGCAGTTCTTC. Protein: CASSELGGSYNEQFF.

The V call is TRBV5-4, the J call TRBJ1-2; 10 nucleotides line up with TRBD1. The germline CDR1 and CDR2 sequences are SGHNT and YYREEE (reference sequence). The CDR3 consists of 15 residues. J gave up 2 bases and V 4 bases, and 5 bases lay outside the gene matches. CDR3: CASSPGQGTNYGYTF. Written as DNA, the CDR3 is TGTGCCAGCAGCCCGGGACAGGGGACGAACTATGGCTACACCTTC.

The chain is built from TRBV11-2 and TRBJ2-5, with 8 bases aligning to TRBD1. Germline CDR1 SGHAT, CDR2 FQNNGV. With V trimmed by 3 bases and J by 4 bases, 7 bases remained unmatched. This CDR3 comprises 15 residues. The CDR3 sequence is CASSLTGARRETQYF. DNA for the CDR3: TGTGCCAGCAGCTTGACAGGGGCCCGGCGAGAGACCCAGTACTTC.

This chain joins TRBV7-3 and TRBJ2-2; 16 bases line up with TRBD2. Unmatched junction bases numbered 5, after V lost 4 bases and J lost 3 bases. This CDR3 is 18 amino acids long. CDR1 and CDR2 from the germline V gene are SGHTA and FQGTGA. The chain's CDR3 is CASSSGLAGGPHTGELFF. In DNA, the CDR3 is TGTGCCAGCAGCTCGGGACTAGCGGGAGGGCCGCACACCGGGGAGCTGTTTTTT. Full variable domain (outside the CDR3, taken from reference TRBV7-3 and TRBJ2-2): GAGVSQTPSNKVTEKGKYVELRCDPISGHTALYWYRQSLGQGPEFLIYFQGTGAADDSGLPNDRFFAVRPEGSVSTLKIQRTERGDSAVYLCASSSGLAGGPHTGELFFGEGSRLTVL.

Here the CDR3 DNA reads TGTGCCAGCAGCCAAAACGGGGGAGAACCTTACGAGCAGTACTTC. It translates to CASSQNGGEPYEQYF. The chain has TRBV21-1 and TRBJ2-7; no check of the table's D call, TRBD2, against the DNA was made. TRBV21-1 is a listed pseudogene. The CDR3 is 15 residues long.

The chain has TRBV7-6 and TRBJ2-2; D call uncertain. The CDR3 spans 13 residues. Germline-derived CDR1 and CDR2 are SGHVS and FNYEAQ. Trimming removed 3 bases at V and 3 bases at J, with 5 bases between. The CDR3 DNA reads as TGTGCCAGCAGCTTCCGGGACACCGGGGAGCTGTTTTTT. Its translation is CASSFRDTGELFF. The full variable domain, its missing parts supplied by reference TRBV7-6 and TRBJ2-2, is GAGVSQSPRYKVTKRGQDVALRCDPISGHVSLYWYRQALGQGPEFLTYFNYEAQQDKSGLPNDRFSAERPEGSISTLTIQRTEQRDSAMYRCASSFRDTGELFFGEGSRLTVL.

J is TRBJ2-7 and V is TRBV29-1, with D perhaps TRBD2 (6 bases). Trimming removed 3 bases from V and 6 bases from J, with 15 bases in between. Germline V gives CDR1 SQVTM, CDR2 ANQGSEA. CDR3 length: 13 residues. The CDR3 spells CSVEATEGREQYF. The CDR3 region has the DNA TGCAGCGTTGAGGCTACGGAGGGCCGCGAGCAGTACTTC.

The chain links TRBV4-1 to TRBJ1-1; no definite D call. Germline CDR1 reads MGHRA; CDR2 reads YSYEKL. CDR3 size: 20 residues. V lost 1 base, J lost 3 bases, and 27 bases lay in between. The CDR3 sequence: CASSQGPPEVAWDGDTEAFF. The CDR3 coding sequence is TGCGCCAGCAGCCAAGGACCCCCGGAGGTGGCTTGGGATGGGGACACTGAAGCTTTCTTT.

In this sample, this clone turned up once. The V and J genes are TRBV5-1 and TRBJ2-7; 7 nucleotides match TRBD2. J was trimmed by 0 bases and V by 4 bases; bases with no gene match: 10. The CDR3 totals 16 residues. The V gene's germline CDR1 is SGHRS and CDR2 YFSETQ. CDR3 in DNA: TGCGCCAGCAGCCCCCTAGGGAGGGATCGCTCCTACGAGCAGTACTTC. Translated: CASSPLGRDRSYEQYF.

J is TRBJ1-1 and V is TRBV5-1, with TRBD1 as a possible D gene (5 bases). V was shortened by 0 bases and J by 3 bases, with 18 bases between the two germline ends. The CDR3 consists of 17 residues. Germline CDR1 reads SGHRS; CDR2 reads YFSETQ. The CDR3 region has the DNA TGCGCCAGCAGCTTGGAGTACAGCCAAATAGGGGACACTGAAGCTTTCTTT. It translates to CASSLEYSQIGDTEAFF.

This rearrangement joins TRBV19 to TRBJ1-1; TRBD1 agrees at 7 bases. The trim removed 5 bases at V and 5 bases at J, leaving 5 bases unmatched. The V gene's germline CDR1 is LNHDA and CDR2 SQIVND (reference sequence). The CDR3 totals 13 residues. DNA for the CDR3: TGTGCCAGTAGTGCACAGGGGTGGACTGAAGCTTTCTTT. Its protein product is CASSAQGWTEAFF. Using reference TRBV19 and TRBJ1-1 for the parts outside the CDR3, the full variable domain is DGGITQSPKYLFRKEGQNVTLSCEQNLNHDAMYWYRQDPGQGLRLIYYSQIVNDFQKGDIAEGYSVSREKKESFPLTVTSAQKNPTAFYLCASSAQGWTEAFFGQGTRLTVV.

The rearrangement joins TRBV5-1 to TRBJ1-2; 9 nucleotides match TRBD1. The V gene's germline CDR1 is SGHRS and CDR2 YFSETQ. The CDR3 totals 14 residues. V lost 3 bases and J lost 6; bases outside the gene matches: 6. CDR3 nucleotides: TGCGCCAGCAGCTCGAACAGGGGGCAAAATGGCTACACCTTC. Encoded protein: CASSSNRGQNGYTF.

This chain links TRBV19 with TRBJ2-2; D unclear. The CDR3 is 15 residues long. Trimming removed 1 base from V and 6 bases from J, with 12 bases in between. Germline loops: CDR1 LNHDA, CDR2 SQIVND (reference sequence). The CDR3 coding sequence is TGTGCCAGTAGTATAGTAGGCCTCTTCCCCGGGGAGCTGTTTTTT. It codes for CASSIVGLFPGELFF.

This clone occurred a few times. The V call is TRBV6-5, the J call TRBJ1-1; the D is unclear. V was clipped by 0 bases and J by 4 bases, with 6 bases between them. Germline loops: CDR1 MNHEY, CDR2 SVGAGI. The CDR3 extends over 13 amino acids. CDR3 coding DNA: TGTGCCAGCAGTTACTCGGCCGGCACTGAAGCTTTCTTT. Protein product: CASSYSAGTEAFF.

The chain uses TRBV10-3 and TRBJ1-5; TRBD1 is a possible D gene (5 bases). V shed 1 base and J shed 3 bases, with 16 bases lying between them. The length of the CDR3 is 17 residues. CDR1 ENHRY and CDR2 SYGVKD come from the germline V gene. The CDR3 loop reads CAISEFLSAGNNQPQHF. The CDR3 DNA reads TGTGCCATCAGTGAGTTTCTGTCGGCAGGGAACAATCAGCCCCAGCATTTT.

The CDR3 nucleotides are TGTGCCAGCAGCCCAAAAGCGGGGGGCCTTTCTGGAAACACCATATATTTT. Protein sequence: CASSPKAGGLSGNTIYF. This chain links TRBV7-9 with TRBJ1-3, with a tentative D call TRBD1 (6 bases). Trimming removed 5 bases at V and 1 base at J, with 18 bases between. Germline assignment: CDR1 SEHNR and CDR2 FQNEAQ (reference sequence). This CDR3 spans 17 amino acids.

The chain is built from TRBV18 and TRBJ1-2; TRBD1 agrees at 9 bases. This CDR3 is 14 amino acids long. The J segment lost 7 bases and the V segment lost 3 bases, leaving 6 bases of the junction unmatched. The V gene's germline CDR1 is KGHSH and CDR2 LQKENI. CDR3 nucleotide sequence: TGTGCCAGCTCACCGGCCGGGACAGGGATTGGCTACACCTTC. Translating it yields CASSPAGTGIGYTF.

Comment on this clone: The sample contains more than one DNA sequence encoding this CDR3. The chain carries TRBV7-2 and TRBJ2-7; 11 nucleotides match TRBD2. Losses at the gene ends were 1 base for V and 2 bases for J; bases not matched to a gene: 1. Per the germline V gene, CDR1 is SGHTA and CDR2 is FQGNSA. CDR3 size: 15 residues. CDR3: CASSLELAGAYEQYF. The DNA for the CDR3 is TGTGCCAGCAGCTTAGAACTAGCGGGAGCCTACGAGCAGTACTTC.

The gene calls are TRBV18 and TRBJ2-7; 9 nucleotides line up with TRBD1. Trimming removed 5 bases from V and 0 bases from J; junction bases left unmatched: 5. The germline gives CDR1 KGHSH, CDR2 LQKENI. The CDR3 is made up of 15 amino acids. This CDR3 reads CASSAGTGSSYEQYF. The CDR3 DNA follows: TGTGCCAGCTCAGCCGGGACAGGGAGCTCCTACGAGCAGTACTTC.

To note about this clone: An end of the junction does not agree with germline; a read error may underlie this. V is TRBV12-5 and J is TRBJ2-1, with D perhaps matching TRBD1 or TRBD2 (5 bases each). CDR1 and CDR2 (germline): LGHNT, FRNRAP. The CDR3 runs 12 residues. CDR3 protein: CASGLAGTPIVF. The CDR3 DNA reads TGTGCTAGTGGTTTGGCCGGGACCCCCATTGTCTTC.

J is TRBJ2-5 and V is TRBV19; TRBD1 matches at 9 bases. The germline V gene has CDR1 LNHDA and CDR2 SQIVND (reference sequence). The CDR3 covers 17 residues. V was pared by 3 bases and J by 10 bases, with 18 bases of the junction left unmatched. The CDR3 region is CASSIGLVDRGKRVQYF. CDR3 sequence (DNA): TGTGCCAGTAGTATTGGTTTGGTGGACAGGGGCAAGAGAGTCCAGTACTTC.

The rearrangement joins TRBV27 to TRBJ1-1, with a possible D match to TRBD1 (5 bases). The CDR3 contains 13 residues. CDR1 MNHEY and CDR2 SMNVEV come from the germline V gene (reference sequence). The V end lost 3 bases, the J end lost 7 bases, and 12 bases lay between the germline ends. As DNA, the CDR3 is TGTGCCAGCAGTTTTTTAGGGGCCGGTGAAGCTTTCTTT. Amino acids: CASSFLGAGEAFF.